One sample yielded the 8 T cell receptor beta chains listed below, sequenced in a study of OX40 agonist ivuxolimab in advanced cancers. Sequencing used immunoSEQ multiplex PCR; TCRdb keeps in-frame clones, though not all of them. The data contain roughly 32,000 clones, 81% of them singletons. The input for sequencing was CD4+ or CD8+ T cells sorted from blood, taken in a trial of the OX40 agonist ivuxolimab. The receptor source for this set is an adult with an advanced solid tumor such as melanoma, head and neck, liver or kidney cancer.

This clone was detected only once. This chain connects TRBV18 to TRBJ2-2; D tentatively fits TRBD1 or TRBD2 (6 bases each). V shed 0 bases and J shed 0 bases, with 8 bases lying between them. The CDR3 is 16 residues long. From germline, CDR1 is KGHSH and CDR2 LQKENI. CDR3: CASSPPGGTNTGELFF. CDR3 sequence (DNA): TGTGCCAGCTCACCACCAGGGGGGACGAACACCGGGGAGCTGTTTTTT.

The chain recombines TRBV4-1 with TRBJ1-1; D remains unclear. CDR1 and CDR2 from the germline V gene are MGHRA and YSYEKL. V lost 0 bases and J lost 1, with 6 bases in between. This CDR3 spans 14 amino acids. In DNA, the CDR3 is TGCGCCAGCAGCCAAGAAGGGAGGAACACTGAAGCTTTCTTT. This encodes CASSQEGRNTEAFF.

This rearrangement joins TRBV11-2 to TRBJ2-7, with D perhaps matching TRBD2 (5 bases). This CDR3 has 14 residues. Trimming pared 4 bases from V and 6 bases from J, leaving 16 bases between. CDR1 and CDR2 (germline): SGHAT, FQNNGV. The CDR3, as DNA: TGTGCCAGCAGCTACCGGACCGACGGGGTCGAGCAGTACTTC. Protein product: CASSYRTDGVEQYF.

The V gene is TRBV19, the J gene TRBJ2-4; the match to TRBD1 covers 7 bases. From germline, CDR1 is LNHDA and CDR2 SQIVND (reference sequence). The CDR3 has 17 amino acids. After removal of 6 bases from V and 0 bases from J, the junction contained 11 bases not matched to a gene. The CDR3 DNA follows: TGTGCCAGTAGACCCCGAGGACAGGCTATAGCCAAAAACATTCAGTACTTC. It encodes CASRPRGQAIAKNIQYF.

V is TRBV6-5 and J is TRBJ2-1, with 8 bases identical to TRBD1. This CDR3 is built from 14 residues. Germline-derived CDR1 and CDR2 are MNHEY and SVGAGI. V shed 6 bases, J shed 4 bases, and the junction held 5 bases outside the gene matches. CDR3 region: CASRSTGGYNEQFF. CDR3 coding DNA: TGTGCCAGCAGGTCAACAGGGGGGTACAATGAGCAGTTCTTC.

The chain combines TRBV19 with TRBJ2-7, with a tentative D call TRBD2 (7 bases). From germline, CDR1 is LNHDA and CDR2 SQIVND (reference sequence). This CDR3 is 16 amino acids long. Trimming stripped 1 base from V and 1 base from J, with 14 bases between. The CDR3 coding sequence is TGTGCCAGTAGTATAGGTCGCGGGGGCTTTTCCTACGAGCAGTACTTC. Translated: CASSIGRGGFSYEQYF.

The genes are TRBV5-8 and TRBJ2-3, with 9 bases identical to TRBD1. CDR1 SGHTS and CDR2 YDEGEE come from the germline V gene. V was clipped by 0 bases and J by 5 bases; unmatched bases: 4. The CDR3 covers 15 residues. The CDR3 DNA reads TGTGCCAGCAGCTTGGACAGGGGGCGCGGAGATACGCAGTATTTT. Translation: CASSLDRGRGDTQYF.

This clone was detected only once. The rearrangement joins TRBV5-6 to TRBJ2-7; D unresolved. CDR3 size: 13 residues. V lost 6 bases and J lost 2, with 12 bases in between. Germline V gene lookup returns CDR1 SGHDT and CDR2 YYEEEE. This CDR3 is CASNKRSPYEQYF. The CDR3 coding sequence is TGTGCCAGCAACAAACGGTCCCCCTACGAGCAGTACTTC.